This passage covers 21 T cell receptor beta chains from one sample sequenced in a study of Graves' ophthalmopathy and Graves' hyperthyroidism. The authors amplified TCR beta CDR3 regions, and they did so from RNA transcripts for repertoire sequencing. An initial RT-PCR round employing HTBI primers preceded a second-round multiplex PCR. Each CDR3 protein gets one entry after TCRdb re-called the multiplex PCR reads with MiXCR. The repertoire has about 550,000 distinct CDR3 sequences, about 40% of them found once; the top ten carry 3.5% to 4.5%. Material: peripheral blood or thyroid tissue (not recorded which). The receptors were gathered from an adult man with Graves' hyperthyroidism.

This clonotype was seen many times. The CDR3: CATSDPTYRGLGETQYF. CDR3 sequence (DNA): TGTGCCACCAGTGACCCTACCTACAGGGGGCTGGGAGAGACCCAGTACTTC. The chain links TRBV24-1 to TRBJ2-5, with TRBD1 identical over 9 bases. V was pared by 4 bases and J by 4 bases, with 12 bases of the junction left unmatched. The length of the CDR3 is 17 residues. Per germline, CDR1 KGHDR and CDR2 SFDVKD.

The chain uses TRBV15 and TRBJ2-5; 7 bases map to TRBD2. The J call could be wrong; TRBJ2-7 is a better fit for the DNA end. Germline CDR1 LNHNV, CDR2 YYDKDF (reference sequence). CDR3 length equals 17 residues. DNA for the CDR3: TGTGCCACCAGCAGGGGGAAAGTGCCCGGCGGGAGAGGCGAGCAGTACTTC. Its translation: CATSRGKVPGGRGEQYF.

This clonotype was found many times. The chain uses TRBV29-1 and TRBJ1-2; a possible D gene is TRBD1 (5 bases). The CDR3 spans 14 residues. V dropped 3 bases and J dropped 8 bases, with 19 bases sitting between them. Germline CDR1 is SQVTM and CDR2 is ANQGSEA. CDR3 residues: CSVDWGVRAGGYTF. CDR3 nucleotides: TGCAGCGTTGATTGGGGTGTCAGGGCAGGAGGCTACACCTTC.

The chain joins TRBV25-1 to TRBJ2-5, with 7 bases matching TRBD1. Germline CDR1 MGHDK, CDR2 SYGVNS. Trimming cost V 6 bases and J 5 bases; bases outside gene matches: 9. The CDR3 is 14 residues long. The CDR3 region is CASSVGQARETQYF. Written as DNA, the CDR3 is TGTGCCAGCAGCGTCGGACAGGCTAGGGAGACCCAGTACTTC. Looking up the rest from reference TRBV25-1 and TRBJ2-5 gives the full variable domain: EADIYQTPRYLVIGTGKKITLECSQTMGHDKMYWYQQDPGMELHLIHYSYGVNSTEKGDLSSESTVSRIRTEHFPLTLESARPSHTSQYLCASSVGQARETQYFGPGTRLLVL.

There are many counts of this clonotype. The CDR3 sequence: CASSQGQGLTEAFF. The CDR3, as DNA: TGCGCCAGCAGCCAAGGACAGGGCCTCACTGAAGCTTTCTTT. The chain recombines TRBV4-1 with TRBJ1-1; TRBD1 agrees at 7 bases. J lost 4 bases, V lost 1 base, and 3 bases had no gene match. This CDR3 contains 14 residues. In germline, CDR1 is MGHRA, CDR2 YSYEKL.

The count of this clonotype is one. The chain links TRBV12-3 or TRBV12-4 to TRBJ1-1; D gene ambiguous. The CDR3 is 14 amino acids. Trimming cost V 5 bases and J 4 bases, with 14 bases left between them. CDR3 loop: CASSARHGGTEAFF. The CDR3 nucleotides are TGTGCCAGCAGTGCAAGACACGGTGGCACTGAAGCTTTCTTT.

This clonotype has at least ten counts. The rearrangement joins TRBV19 to TRBJ1-6; D remains unclear. The V end was cut by 5 bases, the J end by 7 bases, with 9 bases between. CDR1 is LNHDA and CDR2 is SQIVND in the germline V gene (reference sequence). This CDR3 contains 13 residues. The DNA of the CDR3 is TGTGCCAGTAGTGACCCGACCAATTCACCCCTCCACTTT. This translates into CASSDPTNSPLHF.

The J gene is TRBJ2-2, the V gene TRBV7-3; a possible D gene is TRBD1 (5 bases). The CDR3 consists of 19 residues. V lost 0 bases and J 1 base, leaving 18 bases between the germline ends. The germline gives CDR1 SGHTA, CDR2 FQGTGA. CDR3 protein: CASSLTPTFRGLNTGELFF. The DNA of the CDR3 is TGTGCCAGCAGCTTAACTCCGACGTTTAGGGGTTTGAACACCGGGGAGCTGTTTTTT.

This chain connects TRBV10-3 to TRBJ1-1; unclear D gene. Germline V CDR1 and CDR2: ENHRY, SYGVKD. V shed 7 bases and J shed 1 base, with 7 bases lying between them. The CDR3 has 12 amino acids. The CDR3 DNA follows: TGTGCCATCAACCCCACGAACACTGAAGCTTTCTTT. Translating it yields CAINPTNTEAFF.

This clonotype was observed a few times. V gene TRBV19 combines with J gene TRBJ2-1; D is possibly TRBD2 (5 bases). Per germline, CDR1 LNHDA and CDR2 SQIVND (reference sequence). With 3 bases removed from V and 0 bases from J, the gap between germline ends came to 9 bases. CDR3 length equals 15 residues. CDR3 loop: CASSITGDSYNEQFF. CDR3 sequence (DNA): TGTGCCAGTAGTATCACCGGGGACTCCTACAATGAGCAGTTCTTC.

The V gene is TRBV20-1, the J gene TRBJ2-7, with TRBD1 identical over 7 bases. Germline values: CDR1 DFQATT, CDR2 SNEGSKA (reference sequence). Trimming took 3 bases from V and 4 from J; bases not matched to a gene: 6. The CDR3 runs 13 residues. Written as DNA, the CDR3 is TGCAGTGCTAGCCAACAGGGGCCGTACGAGCAGTACTTC. As protein: CSASQQGPYEQYF.

The chain uses TRBV7-6 and TRBJ2-3, with D perhaps matching TRBD1 or TRBD2 (5 bases each). Germline CDR1 reads SGHVS; CDR2 reads FNYEAQ. Trimming shortened V by 5 bases and J by 11 bases, and 26 bases separated the two germline ends. The CDR3 has 16 residues. The DNA for the CDR3 is TGTGCCAGCAGCCAAGATTGGTCCGGGGCACAGTTTTGGCAGTATTTT. Translated, it gives CASSQDWSGAQFWQYF.

This clonotype showed up many times. This sequence joins TRBV20-1 and TRBJ2-3; 7 nucleotides agree with TRBD2. The J segment lost 1 base and the V segment lost 3 bases, leaving 7 bases of the junction unmatched. This CDR3 spans 15 amino acids. The germline gives CDR1 DFQATT, CDR2 SNEGSKA (reference sequence). This chain's CDR3 is CSASNVLAGTDTQYF. CDR3 DNA: TGCAGTGCTAGTAATGTCCTAGCGGGCACAGATACGCAGTATTTT.

This clonotype was recorded many times. The chain employs TRBV5-1 and TRBJ2-6; D perhaps matches TRBD1 (5 bases). V lost 4 bases to trimming and J lost 4 bases, with 15 bases between them. Germline assignment: CDR1 SGHRS and CDR2 YFSETQ. The length of the CDR3 is 16 residues. CDR3 sequence (DNA): TGCGCCAGCAGCCACCTAGAAGGGGCAGGGGCCAACGTCCTGACTTTC. Protein product: CASSHLEGAGANVLTF.

In this sample, this clonotype turned up many times. This sequence joins TRBV27 and TRBJ1-6; no clear D. Between the trimmed V and J ends, which lost 2 bases and 8 bases, there was a span of 4 bases. CDR1 and CDR2 from the germline V gene are MNHEY and SMNVEV (reference sequence). The length of the CDR3 is 12 residues. CDR3 amino acids: CASSLGYSPLHF. The CDR3 DNA sequence: TGTGCCAGCAGTTTAGGTTATTCACCCCTCCACTTT.

The gene calls are TRBV18 and TRBJ2-5; D gene unclear. The CDR3 has 14 amino acids. The germline V gene has CDR1 KGHSH and CDR2 LQKENI. The V and J ends lost 1 base and 5 bases respectively, with 11 bases between them. The CDR3 loop reads CASSPQGSKETQYF. DNA of the CDR3: TGTGCCAGCTCACCACAGGGCTCGAAGGAGACCCAGTACTTC.

In this sample, this clonotype turned up a few times. The chain has TRBV12-3 or TRBV12-4 and TRBJ1-1; 8 bases map to TRBD1. This CDR3 region has 17 residues. The CDR3 sequence: CASARTGSGFLDTEAFF. The CDR3 DNA reads TGTGCTAGTGCAAGGACAGGGAGTGGATTTTTGGACACTGAAGCTTTCTTT.

The rearrangement links TRBV10-3 to TRBJ1-1, with D possibly matching TRBD1 (6 bases). The CDR3 has 12 residues. The V end lost 10 bases, the J end lost 1 base, and 10 bases lay between the germline ends. Germline assignment: CDR1 ENHRY and CDR2 SYGVKD. This chain's CDR3 is CARARGNTEAFF. The CDR3 DNA reads TGTGCCAGGGCCAGGGGGAACACTGAAGCTTTCTTT.

In this sample, this clonotype turned up many times. The CDR3 coding sequence is TGCAGCGTTGAGATCCGCTACGAGCAGTACTTC. This translates into CSVEIRYEQYF. V is TRBV29-1 and J is TRBJ2-7; the D is unclear. Germline V gene data show CDR1 as SQVTM and CDR2 as ANQGSEA. V shed 3 bases and J shed 3 bases, with 6 bases lying between them. The CDR3 has 11 amino acids.

Note on this clonotype: Being one base from a much bigger clone, this may be a read error. The V and J genes are TRBV2 and TRBJ1-2; tentative D call: TRBD1 (5 bases). In germline, CDR1 is SNHLY, CDR2 FYNNEI. The CDR3 spans 14 residues. CDR3: CAGSENRITGGYTF. The CDR3 DNA sequence: TGTGCCGGCAGTGAGAACAGGATTACGGGGGGCTACACCTTC. The variable domain in full, with the rest retrieved from reference TRBV2 and TRBJ1-2, is EPEVTQTPSHQVTQMGQEVILRCVPISNHLYFYWYRQILGQKVEFLVSFYNNEISEKSEIFDDQFSVERPDGSNFTLKIRSTKLEDSAMYFCAGSENRITGGYTFGSGTRLTVV.

On this clonotype: The junction departs from germline at one end; a sequencing error may be responsible. The chain is built from TRBV5-8 and TRBJ2-7; possibly TRBD1 for D (7 bases). The CDR3 runs 15 residues. Germline CDR1 is SGHTS and CDR2 is YDEGEE. CDR3 DNA: TGTGCCAGCAGCCTGGGACAGCGAGTCGGCGGGGAGCTGTACTTC. Encoded protein: CASSLGQRVGGELYF.